This T cell receptor (beta chain) was sequenced during a study of liver allograft versus peripheral blood T cells. Study-level information: Transplanted livers and recipients' peripheral blood had their T cell receptor repertoires compared.

TCRdb independently ran MiXCR on the reads; one entry per CDR3 protein. The repertoire consists of about 8,400 distinct CDR3 sequences, with roughly 18% occurring once and the leading ten covering around 4.5%. Per the germline V gene, CDR1 is LGHDT and CDR2 is YNNKEL (reference sequence). The CDR3 has 13 amino acids. The V segment lost 2 bases and the J segment 5 bases; nucleotides outside the gene matches: 3. The J gene is TRBJ2-7, the V gene TRBV3-1, with 7 positions matching TRBD2. This TCR was recovered from a human patient who had a liver transplant. A subset of T cells may come from the graft donor. The CDR3 here is CASSQTSAHEQYF. In DNA form, the CDR3 reads TGTGCCAGCAGCCAAACTAGCGCCCACGAGCAGTACTTC.